Here is one T cell receptor (beta chain) with its context. Its antigen is not yet known. There are no base qualities to consult, and no much larger clone falls within one base. The CDR3 runs 12 residues from the cysteine to the phenylalanine. Only CDR3 DNA remains: 36 bases, in frame from the first base. CDR1 is given as SSHAT and CDR2 as FNYEAQ, both from the germline V gene (reference sequence). V and J are truncated by 6 bases and 9 bases respectively, leaving an intervening sequence of 12 bases. The trial excluded patients who had a history of autoimmune disease or were on systemic immunosuppression. Peripheral blood for TCR sequencing was collected from all dose cohorts at baseline, on cycle 4 day 1, and on cycle 7 day 1. Samples were obtained from an open-label, multicenter, first-in-human phase I dose-escalation trial of ivuxolimab. The trial enrolled adults with locally advanced or metastatic head and neck squamous cell, hepatocellular, melanoma or renal cell carcinoma. Before TCR sequencing, CD4+ T cells and CD8+ T cells were sorted from peripheral blood as separate populations.

This specimen belongs to a study of OX40 agonist ivuxolimab in advanced cancers. About the full investigation: The costimulatory receptor OX40 (CD134) was targeted by ivuxolimab, a fully human IgG2 agonistic monoclonal antibody. Intravenous ivuxolimab was administered to patients every 2 weeks at six dose levels: 0.01, 0.1, 0.3, 1.5, 3 and 10 mg/kg. Of the approximately 50 dose-escalation patients, hepatocellular carcinoma was present in around 20, melanoma in around 15, renal cell carcinoma in 9 and head and neck cancer in 9. The dose-escalation cohort was 80% to 90% male with a mean age of roughly 60 years, ranging from 23 to 79. Patients were allowed to have had prior anti-PD-1, anti-PD-L1 or anti-CTLA-4 therapy, and less than 45% of the dose-escalation patients had previously received checkpoint inhibitors. Partial responses occurred in three dose-escalation patients, of whom one had hepatocellular carcinoma and two had cutaneous melanoma. The point of sequencing TCRbeta in the periphery was to test whether ivuxolimab changed TCR sequence diversity and drove clonal T-cell expansion. The monotherapy dose-escalation portion (N of about 50 patients) of the phase I ivuxolimab trial is reported in the paper.

For sequencing of the TCRbeta CDR3 region, genomic DNA was extracted from the sorted cells. The immunoSEQ Assay was used for sequencing of TCRbeta CDR3 regions. TCRdb's version of the immuneACCESS table is confined to in-frame rearrangements and falls short of the full clone set. An unresolved V gene accounts for under half of the shortfall where checked; the remainder is of unknown origin. In this sample the table shows fewer than 200,000 clones, 90% to 95% of which occur a single time. The ten most abundant clones make up about 0.31% of the sample. Points the paper makes about the study in general: The antigen specificity of the peripheral T cells that underwent clonal expansion was not determined. At doses of 0.1 to 3.0 mg/kg, clonal expansion of both CD4+ and CD8+ T cells in blood was seen between baseline and week 6. After ivuxolimab, more expanded clones were found on average in CD8+ T cells than in CD4+ T cells. In partial responders in the 0.1-3.0 mg/kg groups, normalized peripheral clonal expansion was found to be among the lowest, especially among CD8+ T cells. Low levels of normalized T-cell clonal expansion were also seen in some patients who did not respond.

The rearranged segments are TRBV7-7 and TRBJ2-1; the D segment cannot be called with confidence. This material consisted of CD4+ or CD8+ T cells sorted from blood, taken in a trial of the OX40 agonist ivuxolimab. The clonotype comes from an adult with an advanced solid tumor such as melanoma, head and neck, liver or kidney cancer. The DNA sequence is as follows: TGTGCCAGCAGTCCGGATGTATGTGAGCAGTTCTTC. This translates into CASSPDVCEQFF.